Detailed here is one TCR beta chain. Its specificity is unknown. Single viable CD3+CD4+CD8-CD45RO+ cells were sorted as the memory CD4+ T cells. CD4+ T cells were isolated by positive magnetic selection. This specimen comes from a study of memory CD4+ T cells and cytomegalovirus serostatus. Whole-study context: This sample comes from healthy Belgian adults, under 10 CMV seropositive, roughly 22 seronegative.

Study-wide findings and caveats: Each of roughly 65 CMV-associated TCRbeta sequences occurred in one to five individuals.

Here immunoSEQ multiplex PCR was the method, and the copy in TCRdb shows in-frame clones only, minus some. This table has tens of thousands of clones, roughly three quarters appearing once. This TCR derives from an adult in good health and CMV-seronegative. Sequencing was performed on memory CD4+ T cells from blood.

This CDR3 is CASSLMGGGTQYF. The CDR3 DNA follows: TGTGCCAGCAGCCTGATGGGGGGCGGTACGCAGTATTTT. The V and J genes are TRBV6-5 and TRBJ2-3; TRBD1 or TRBD2 may be the D gene (6 bases each). The CDR3 spans 13 residues. V lost 6 bases, J lost 8 bases, and 15 bases lay in between. Germline CDR1 MNHEY, CDR2 SVGAGI.